The 23 T cell receptor beta chains below come from one sample, sequenced in a study of blood T cell repertoires in COVID-19. Sequenced by immunoSEQ multiplex PCR; TCRdb stores in-frame clones only, minus some. This sample has about 200,000 clones; about 83% occur once, and the top ten carry approximately 3%. The specimen was PBMCs or T cells enriched from blood (not recorded which). The source of these receptors is a woman in her 30s who had been exposed to COVID-19.

This chain joins TRBV9 and TRBJ1-2; 7 bases fit TRBD1. V was pared by 3 bases and J by 4 bases, with 15 bases of the junction left unmatched. CDR1 is SGDLS and CDR2 is YYNGEE in the germline V gene. The CDR3 covers 17 residues. The CDR3 loop is CASSADRDHRYFYGYTF. The CDR3 nucleotides read TGTGCCAGCAGCGCCGACAGGGACCATCGATACTTCTATGGCTACACCTTC.

This clone was seen only a few times. This chain connects TRBV7-9 to TRBJ1-1, with D perhaps matching TRBD1 (6 bases). The CDR3 consists of 16 residues. The V gene's germline CDR1 is SEHNR and CDR2 FQNEAQ (reference sequence). Deletions cut 5 bases from V and 5 bases from J, with 21 bases between. CDR3: CASSPWTRIGGTEAFF. CDR3 nucleotides: TGTGCCAGCAGCCCATGGACACGAATAGGGGGAACTGAAGCTTTCTTT.

The genes are TRBV9 and TRBJ1-6; TRBD1 might be the D (6 bases). The germline V and J ends were trimmed by 1 base and 5 bases, with 13 bases remaining between them. The CDR3 has 16 residues. CDR1 and CDR2 from the germline V gene are SGDLS and YYNGEE. The CDR3 DNA follows: TGTGCCAGCAGCGTACAGGGGCAGGGCAATAATTCACCCCTCCACTTT. It specifies CASSVQGQGNNSPLHF.

The chain combines TRBV19 with TRBJ1-5, with D tentatively TRBD1 (5 bases). The length of the CDR3 is 18 residues. Trimming left V 3 bases short and J 5 bases short, with 23 bases between. Germline CDR1 LNHDA, CDR2 SQIVND (reference sequence). CDR3 loop: CASSIPAGWGRTDQPQHF. The CDR3 region has the DNA TGTGCCAGTAGTATCCCGGCAGGGTGGGGCCGCACGGATCAGCCCCAGCATTTT.

The chain joins TRBV7-3 to TRBJ2-2; 11 nucleotides align to TRBD2. The CDR3 is 17 residues long. Per the germline V gene, CDR1 is SGHTA and CDR2 is FQGTGA. The V and J ends lost 7 bases and 7 bases, in that order; junction bases with no gene match: 14. The CDR3 DNA sequence: TGTGCCAGCAACGAGAGTAGACTAGCGGGGAAGGTCGGGGAGCTGTTTTTT. As protein: CASNESRLAGKVGELFF.

V and J are TRBV4-1 and TRBJ2-3; the match to TRBD2 covers 7 bases. The length of the CDR3 is 16 residues. V lost 1 base to trimming and J lost 4 bases; unmatched junction nucleotides: 8. Germline values: CDR1 MGHRA, CDR2 YSYEKL. The CDR3 DNA reads TGCGCCAGCAGCCAAGCTGAGCGGGGTGAGGCAGATACGCAGTATTTT. This translates into CASSQAERGEADTQYF.

V is TRBV2 and J is TRBJ2-1; TRBD2 matches 16 bases. In germline, CDR1 is SNHLY, CDR2 FYNNEI. The CDR3 spans 17 residues. With 7 bases clipped from V and 12 bases from J, the junction kept 15 bases outside the gene matches. The CDR3 nucleotides are TGTGCCAGCATCAAAAATGCCGGGACTAGCGGGGGGGCCGGGCAGTTCTTC. This encodes CASIKNAGTSGGAGQFF.

This chain connects TRBV5-1 to TRBJ1-1; D might be TRBD1 (6 bases). With 2 bases removed from V and 5 bases from J, the gap between germline ends came to 13 bases. Germline V gene sequence: CDR1 SGHRS, CDR2 YFSETQ. The CDR3 sequence is 14 residues long. The CDR3 reads CASSFRQQGTEAFF. CDR3 coding DNA: TGCGCCAGCAGCTTTAGACAGCAGGGGACTGAAGCTTTCTTT.

The chain couples TRBV5-4 to TRBJ2-5; D possibly corresponds to TRBD1 (6 bases). Looked up from germline, CDR1 is SGHNT and CDR2 is YYREEE (reference sequence). The CDR3 has 14 residues. Trimming took off 2 bases at V and 6 bases at J, with 14 bases between the two ends. CDR3 protein: CASSLPQGRQTQYF. The CDR3 nucleotides are TGTGCCAGCAGCTTACCACAGGGTAGGCAGACCCAGTACTTC.

The V and J genes are TRBV18 and TRBJ2-5, with D uncertain. This CDR3 is 16 amino acids long. V was cut by 3 bases and J by 2 bases, with 16 bases left in between. Germline V gene sequence: CDR1 KGHSH, CDR2 LQKENI. The CDR3 DNA sequence: TGTGCCAGCTCACCGGCCCTCCCCCCGTTTCAAGAGACCCAGTACTTC. Translation: CASSPALPPFQETQYF.

This clone was seen only a few times. V gene TRBV7-6 combines with J gene TRBJ2-2; no firm D call. Trimming cost V 4 bases and J 4 bases, with 7 bases left between them. Looked up from germline, CDR1 is SGHVS and CDR2 is FNYEAQ. CDR3 length: 13 residues. CDR3 in DNA: TGTGCCAGCAGCTCTATTAGCACCGGGGAGCTGTTTTTT. Residues: CASSSISTGELFF.

The chain links TRBV7-8 to TRBJ2-3; TRBD2 matches at 14 bases. The CDR3 is 17 amino acids. Germline CDR1 reads SGHVS; CDR2 reads FQNEAQ. Trimming at V came to 4 bases and at J to 1 base, leaving 4 bases not matched to a gene. CDR3 DNA sequence: TGTGCCAGCAGCTGGGGGACTAGCGGGGGCGGCACAGATACGCAGTATTTT. Translating gives CASSWGTSGGGTDTQYF.

The rearrangement uses TRBV11-2 and TRBJ2-7, with TRBD1 identical over 7 bases. The CDR3 length is 13 residues. In germline, CDR1 is SGHAT, CDR2 FQNNGV. The trim removed 5 bases at V and 7 bases at J, leaving 8 bases unmatched. DNA for the CDR3: TGTGCCAGCAGCCACGGACAGGTGGAGGAGCAGTACTTC. Its translation is CASSHGQVEEQYF. Combining the CDR3 with reference TRBV11-2 and TRBJ2-7 gives the whole variable domain EAGVAQSPRYKIIEKRQSVAFWCNPISGHATLYWYQQILGQGPKLLIQFQNNGVVDDSQLPKDRFSAERLKGVDSTLKIQPAKLEDSAVYLCASSHGQVEEQYFGPGTRLTVT.

The chain links TRBV7-9 to TRBJ1-1, with a tentative D call TRBD1 (6 bases). The length of the CDR3 is 15 residues. Germline lookup yields CDR1 SEHNR and CDR2 FQNEAQ (reference sequence). The V and J ends lost 4 bases and 1 base respectively, with 13 bases between them. CDR3 coding DNA: TGTGCCAGCAGCTCACAGACAGGAACGAACACTGAAGCTTTCTTT. Translation: CASSSQTGTNTEAFF.

The CDR3 loop reads CASSLVLGSGSPLHF. CDR3 nucleotides: TGTGCCAGCAGCTTAGTTTTGGGGAGTGGTTCACCCCTCCACTTT. J is TRBJ1-6 and V is TRBV7-2; D ambiguous. Trimming pared 1 base from V and 9 bases from J, leaving 13 bases between. Germline CDR1 SGHTA, CDR2 FQGNSA. This CDR3 is built from 15 residues.

This chain uses TRBV6-5 with TRBJ2-5; 8 bases line up with TRBD2. CDR1 is MNHEY, CDR2 SVGAGI, per germline. This CDR3 spans 14 amino acids. V was pared by 2 bases and J by 3 bases, with 2 bases of the junction left unmatched. The CDR3 DNA follows: TGTGCCAGCAGTTACCTACTAGCGGAAGAGACCCAGTACTTC. This gives the protein CASSYLLAEETQYF.

This clone was found once. This chain connects TRBV7-8 to TRBJ1-3; D possibly corresponds to TRBD1 (6 bases). CDR1 is SGHVS, CDR2 FQNEAQ, per germline. V was clipped by 1 base and J by 0 bases, with 10 bases between them. The CDR3 spans 16 residues. CDR3 sequence reads: CASSLEGGFSGNTIYF. The CDR3 DNA reads TGTGCCAGCAGCTTAGAAGGGGGTTTCTCTGGAAACACCATATATTTT.

The chain carries TRBV7-8 and TRBJ1-6; 7 bases fit TRBD1. Germline V gene sequence: CDR1 SGHVS, CDR2 FQNEAQ. V was clipped by 5 bases and J by 14 bases; unmatched bases: 9. This CDR3 spans 13 amino acids. This CDR3 is CASSVSDRSTLHF. DNA of the CDR3: TGTGCCAGCAGCGTGTCGGACAGGTCCACCCTCCACTTT.

The chain is built from TRBV5-4 and TRBJ2-5, with a weak D call TRBD1 (6 bases). V was pared by 4 bases and J by 5 bases, with 15 bases between. The CDR3 totals 14 residues. Germline V gives CDR1 SGHNT, CDR2 YYREEE (reference sequence). The CDR3 protein is CASSTRTASETQYF. In DNA, the CDR3 is TGTGCCAGCAGCACCAGGACAGCCTCGGAGACCCAGTACTTC.

The chain is built from TRBV4-2 and TRBJ2-7; 14 nucleotides match TRBD2. The V segment lost 4 bases and the J segment 7 bases; nucleotides outside the gene matches: 9. The germline V gene encodes CDR1 LGHNA and CDR2 YNFKEQ. The CDR3 length is 16 residues. The CDR3 DNA reads as TGTGCCAGCAGCCTTTCGACTAGCGGGGGGGTCGGGGAGCAGTACTTC. Its protein is CASSLSTSGGVGEQYF.

The chain recombines TRBV11-2 with TRBJ1-1; no firm D call. V was shortened by 5 bases and J by 0 bases, with 13 bases between the two germline ends. CDR1 and CDR2 (germline): SGHAT, FQNNGV. CDR3 length: 15 amino acids. CDR3 protein: CASSPAGIMNTEAFF. In DNA, the CDR3 is TGTGCCAGCAGCCCCGCCGGTATCATGAACACTGAAGCTTTCTTT.

The table lists this clone with a count of one. This chain links TRBV5-3 with TRBJ1-3; D is ambiguous. TRBV5-3 is recorded as an ORF, its role being uncertain. V shed 3 bases and J shed 4 bases, with 14 bases lying between them. The CDR3 loop spans 15 amino acids. Here the CDR3 DNA reads TGTGCCAGAAGCTCCGGGGTCGACGAAGGAAACACCATATATTTT. Protein sequence: CARSSGVDEGNTIYF.

The count of this clone is one. The chain joins TRBV6-6 to TRBJ2-4; D perhaps matches TRBD1 (5 bases). This CDR3 region has 13 residues. The ends were cut back, 5 bases at V and 7 bases at J, with 12 bases in the middle. The germline CDR1 and CDR2 sequences are MNHNY and SVGAGI (reference sequence). CDR3 sequence reads: CASSGEWGNIQYF. In DNA form, the CDR3 reads TGTGCCAGCAGTGGCGAGTGGGGCAACATTCAGTACTTC.